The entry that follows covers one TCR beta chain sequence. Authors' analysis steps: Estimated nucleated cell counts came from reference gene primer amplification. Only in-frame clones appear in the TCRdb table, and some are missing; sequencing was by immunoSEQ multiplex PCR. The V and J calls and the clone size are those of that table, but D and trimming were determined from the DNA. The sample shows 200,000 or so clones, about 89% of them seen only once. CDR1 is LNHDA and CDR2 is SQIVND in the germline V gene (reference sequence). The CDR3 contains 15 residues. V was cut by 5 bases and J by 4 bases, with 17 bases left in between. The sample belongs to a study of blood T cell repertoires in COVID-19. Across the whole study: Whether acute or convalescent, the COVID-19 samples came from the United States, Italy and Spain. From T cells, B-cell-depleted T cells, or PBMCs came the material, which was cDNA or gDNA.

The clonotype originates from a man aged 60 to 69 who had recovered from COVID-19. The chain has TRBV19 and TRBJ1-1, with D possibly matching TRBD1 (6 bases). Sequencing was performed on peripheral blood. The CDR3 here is CASSPTMGAGTEAFF. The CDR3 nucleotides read TGTGCCAGTAGTCCGACGATGGGGGCCGGCACTGAAGCTTTCTTT.